Below, 20 T cell receptor beta chains from the same sample are listed, as sequenced in a study of blood T cell repertoires in COVID-19. Produced via immunoSEQ multiplex PCR; TCRdb's table is partial and in-frame only. The sample includes some 250,000 clones, approximately 82% of them seen just once. The specimen was PBMCs or T cells enriched from blood (not recorded which). These receptors all come from a middle-aged man who had recovered from COVID-19.

The rearrangement links TRBV7-3 to TRBJ1-4; D may be TRBD1 (6 bases). The V and J ends lost 3 bases and 2 bases respectively, with 7 bases between them. The CDR3 loop spans 14 amino acids. The germline V gene encodes CDR1 SGHTA and CDR2 FQGTGA. DNA for the CDR3: TGTGCCAGCAGCTTCACAGGGACTAATGAAAAACTGTTTTTT. This gives the protein CASSFTGTNEKLFF.

The chain is built from TRBV28 and TRBJ2-5, with 8 bases lining up with TRBD2. CDR1 MDHEN and CDR2 SYDVKM come from the germline V gene. This CDR3 comprises 17 residues. Germline trimming cut 3 bases from V and 9 bases from J; bases unmatched to any gene: 18. CDR3 residues: CASSLSGGGRRGRAQYF. DNA for the CDR3: TGTGCCAGCAGTTTGTCAGGCGGGGGGCGTAGGGGACGGGCCCAGTACTTC. Full variable domain (outside the CDR3, taken from reference TRBV28 and TRBJ2-5): DVKVTQSSRYLVKRTGEKVFLECVQDMDHENMFWYRQDPGLGLRLIYFSYDVKMKEKGDIPEGYSVSREKKERFSLILESASTNQTSMYLCASSLSGGGRRGRAQYFGPGTRLLVL.

The chain combines TRBV5-6 with TRBJ1-1, with a possible D match to TRBD1 (5 bases). Trimming removed 2 bases at V and 0 bases at J, with 8 bases between. CDR3 length: 14 amino acids. Germline V gene data show CDR1 as SGHDT and CDR2 as YYEEEE. The CDR3 loop is CASSFGAVNTEAFF. Written as DNA, the CDR3 is TGTGCCAGCAGCTTTGGGGCAGTGAACACTGAAGCTTTCTTT.

V gene TRBV2 combines with J gene TRBJ1-3; D gene uncertain. Germline V gene sequence: CDR1 SNHLY, CDR2 FYNNEI. This CDR3 comprises 16 residues. V lost 7 bases to trimming and J lost 0 bases, with 16 bases between them. For the CDR3, the DNA is TGTGCCAGCACCCGGGAAGTCAACCTCTCTGGAAACACCATATATTTT. It specifies CASTREVNLSGNTIYF.

The rearrangement links TRBV2 to TRBJ2-7, with 9 bases fitting TRBD2. Germline CDR1 and CDR2: SNHLY and FYNNEI. Trimming cost V 10 bases and J 4 bases; bases outside gene matches: 5. The CDR3 runs 12 residues. The CDR3 spells CATNLAGYEQYF. CDR3 in DNA: TGTGCCACCAACCTAGCGGGGTACGAGCAGTACTTC.

J is TRBJ2-3 and V is TRBV29-1, with 7 bases lining up with TRBD2. The ends lost 8 bases at V and 5 bases at J; junction bases unmatched: 7. The CDR3 is 12 residues long. The V gene's germline CDR1 is SQVTM and CDR2 ANQGSEA. The CDR3 reads CSTGLTRDTQYF. The CDR3 coding sequence is TGCAGCACGGGACTAACCAGAGATACGCAGTATTTT.

The CDR3 loop reads CASSLKGGALTGDEQYF. CDR3 nucleotide sequence: TGTGCCAGCAGCTTAAAGGGGGGCGCACTGACAGGGGACGAGCAGTACTTC. The J gene is TRBJ2-7, the V gene TRBV7-9; 8 positions agree with TRBD1. The V and J ends lost 2 bases and 5 bases, in that order; junction bases with no gene match: 14. The CDR3 runs 17 residues. Germline V gene sequence: CDR1 SEHNR, CDR2 FQNEAQ (reference sequence).

The rearrangement uses TRBV6-5 and TRBJ1-1; TRBD1 is a possible D gene (6 bases). The CDR3 runs to 15 residues. V lost 0 bases, J lost 1 base, and 9 bases lay in between. Germline CDR1 and CDR2: MNHEY and SVGAGI. The CDR3, as DNA: TGTGCCAGCAGTTACTCGGGGGCGCCGAACACTGAAGCTTTCTTT. It is translated as CASSYSGAPNTEAFF.

This chain uses TRBV30 with TRBJ2-1; the D is unclear. The CDR3 is 11 amino acids. CDR1 GTSNPN and CDR2 SVGIG come from the germline V gene (reference sequence). V was cut by 1 base and J by 6 bases, with 4 bases left in between. The CDR3 DNA reads TGTGCCTGGAGTGCGGGCAATGAGCAGTTCTTC. This encodes CAWSAGNEQFF.

This clone was seen only a few times. The chain couples TRBV4-2 to TRBJ1-3; D not resolved. There are 14 residues in the CDR3. The germline gives CDR1 LGHNA, CDR2 YNFKEQ. V was pared by 1 base and J by 6 bases, with 10 bases between. The CDR3 bases are TGTGCCAGCAGCCAAGCGCAGGCTCAAAACACCATATATTTT. Residues: CASSQAQAQNTIYF.

The chain has TRBV5-1 and TRBJ2-7; the match to TRBD1 covers 7 bases. The CDR3 covers 16 residues. In germline, CDR1 is SGHRS, CDR2 YFSETQ. J gave up 0 bases and V 3 bases, and 9 bases lay outside the gene matches. This chain's CDR3 is CASSYTSAGGSYEQYF. DNA of the CDR3: TGCGCCAGCAGCTATACATCGGCAGGGGGCTCCTACGAGCAGTACTTC. The variable domain in full, completed from reference TRBV5-1 and TRBJ2-7, reads KAGVTQTPRYLIKTRGQQVTLSCSPISGHRSVSWYQQTPGQGLQFLFEYFSETQRNKGNFPGRFSGRQFSNSRSEMNVSTLELGDSALYLCASSYTSAGGSYEQYFGPGTRLTVT.

This clone was seen once. CDR3 in DNA: TGTGCCAGCAGCAAAGGGGGTGGGTTCCGAGATACGCAGTATTTT. Translated: CASSKGGGFRDTQYF. The chain recombines TRBV5-5 with TRBJ2-3; D perhaps matches TRBD1 (6 bases). V lost 4 bases, J lost 5 bases, and 17 bases lay in between. Per the germline V gene, CDR1 is SGHKS and CDR2 is YYEKEE (reference sequence). The CDR3 runs to 15 residues.

The J gene is TRBJ2-3, the V gene TRBV3-1 (or the pseudogene TRBV3-2); TRBD2 matches at 11 bases. V trimming: 4 bases; J trimming: 2 bases; junction bases outside the gene matches: 5. CDR1 is LGHDT and CDR2 is YNNKEL in the germline V gene (reference sequence). This CDR3 has 16 residues. CDR3 region: CASSLNSGGVTDTQYF. CDR3 DNA: TGTGCCAGCAGCCTAAATAGCGGGGGGGTCACAGATACGCAGTATTTT.

The rearrangement joins TRBV9 to TRBJ2-3; no definite D call. V was shortened by 0 bases and J by 5 bases, with 4 bases between the two germline ends. The CDR3 has 12 amino acids. Germline lookup yields CDR1 SGDLS and CDR2 YYNGEE. CDR3 sequence: CASSVERDTQYF. In DNA form, the CDR3 reads TGTGCCAGCAGCGTAGAGCGAGATACGCAGTATTTT.

This clone turned up a few times. The chain links TRBV20-1 to TRBJ1-5; D call uncertain. CDR3 size: 12 residues. Germline CDR1 reads DFQATT; CDR2 reads SNEGSKA (reference sequence). Trimming took off 3 bases at V and 6 bases at J, with 9 bases between the two ends. The CDR3 sequence is CSASRRAQPQHF. Here the CDR3 DNA reads TGCAGTGCTAGTCGGAGGGCTCAGCCCCAGCATTTT.

V is TRBV10-3 and J is TRBJ1-2; 8 bases match TRBD1. This CDR3 contains 14 residues. From germline, CDR1 is ENHRY and CDR2 SYGVKD. Germline trimming cut 4 bases from V and 8 bases from J; bases unmatched to any gene: 9. The CDR3 here is CAISGQGTVLGYTF. The CDR3 bases are TGTGCCATCAGTGGACAGGGGACTGTCCTCGGCTACACCTTC.

The chain has TRBV3-1 (or the pseudogene TRBV3-2) and TRBJ2-7; D is uncertain. The CDR3 is made up of 13 amino acids. V was shortened by 2 bases and J by 6 bases, with 11 bases between the two germline ends. Per the germline V gene, CDR1 is LGHDT and CDR2 is YNNKEL (reference sequence). Written as DNA, the CDR3 is TGTGCCAGCAGCCAATTTGACACTGGCGAGCAGTACTTC. Encoded protein: CASSQFDTGEQYF.

The chain combines TRBV7-6 with TRBJ1-2; the match to TRBD1 covers 9 bases. Germline V gives CDR1 SGHVS, CDR2 FNYEAQ. This CDR3 region has 14 residues. V was pared by 4 bases and J by 4 bases, with 4 bases of the junction left unmatched. CDR3 amino acids: CASSSGTGIYGYTF. The CDR3 nucleotides read TGTGCCAGCAGCTCAGGGACAGGGATCTATGGCTACACCTTC.

The rearrangement links TRBV4-2 to TRBJ2-7; 9 nucleotides match TRBD2. The CDR3 loop spans 16 amino acids. Per germline, CDR1 LGHNA and CDR2 YNFKEQ. With 1 base clipped from V and 5 bases from J, the junction kept 9 bases outside the gene matches. The CDR3 region has the DNA TGTGCCAGCAGCCAAGCTTCGGCGGGAGGGCTCGACGAGCAGTACTTC. Amino acid sequence: CASSQASAGGLDEQYF.

This sequence joins TRBV7-2 and TRBJ2-7, with a weak D call TRBD2 (6 bases). The CDR3 consists of 15 residues. The V gene lost 1 base and the J gene lost 4 bases, with 14 bases spanning the gap. The germline gives CDR1 SGHTA, CDR2 FQGNSA. The DNA of the CDR3 is TGTGCCAGCAGCTTAGTGGCGGGCGGGGCGTACGAGCAGTACTTC. It is translated as CASSLVAGGAYEQYF.